A selection of T cell receptor beta chains follows, all from one sample in a study of blood T cell repertoires in COVID-19. The assay was immunoSEQ multiplex PCR, and TCRdb's table has in-frame clones only and misses some. The sample lists about 250,000 clones, around 89% occurring once. The sequenced sample was peripheral blood. The receptors were sampled from a woman in her twenties or thirties with COVID-19, enrolled during active disease. Each CDR3 is given with its conserved first and last residue. The order of the fields is D gene, V gene, clone size, J gene, CDR3 DNA, CDR3 protein. The D gene is left open where the match is weak. The size of a clone is reported for some rows only, either as once, few or many, or as a class for expanded clones.

>TRBD1|TRBV5-1|NA|TRBJ2-5
TGCGCCAGCAGCTTGCCTCTGACAGGGCAAGAGACCCAGTACTTC
CASSLPLTGQETQYF
>TRBD1|TRBV2|NA|TRBJ2-3
TGTGCCAGCGGTCACCCGGGACAGACGGTCACGGATACGCAGTATTTT
CASGHPGQTVTDTQYF
>NA|TRBV4-3|few|TRBJ2-3
TGCGCCAGCAGCCAAGATTTTCGGGGGGATACGCAGTATTTT
CASSQDFRGDTQYF
>TRBD1|TRBV6-5|NA|TRBJ2-1
TGTGCCAGCAGGGCCGGGACAGGGTTTTACAATGAGCAGTTCTTC
CASRAGTGFYNEQFF
>NA|TRBV28|few|TRBJ2-5
TGTGCCAGCAGTTTAGGGAGGCAGGTAGGGGAGACCCAGTACTTC
CASSLGRQVGETQYF
>TRBD2|TRBV3-1/TRBV3-2|NA|TRBJ2-3
TGTGCCAGCAGCCGACGACCCAACCTAGCGGGAGGGGAGGATACGCAGTATTTT
CASSRRPNLAGGEDTQYF
>TRBD2|TRBV4-2|NA|TRBJ2-3
TGTGCCAGCAGCCGCGGGGGGCCTAACACAGATACGCAGTATTTT
CASSRGGPNTDTQYF
>TRBD1|TRBV5-5|NA|TRBJ1-5
TGTGCCAGCAGCTCTCACGGGACAGGGGTCCCAAAGCGCAATCAGCCCCAGCATTTT
CASSSHGTGVPKRNQPQHF
>TRBD1|TRBV2|NA|TRBJ2-4
TGTGCCAGCAGTGAAGTCTTACAGGGGGGCCCAACCAAAAACATTCAGTACTTC
CASSEVLQGGPTKNIQYF
>TRBD1|TRBV9|NA|TRBJ2-1
TGTGCCAGCAGCGCAGACACCCGGGACAGGGGGTTGACGAGCTCCTACAATGAGCAGTTCTTC
CASSADTRDRGLTSSYNEQFF
>NA|TRBV3-1/TRBV3-2|NA|TRBJ1-6
TGTGCCAGCAGGCCCCGGAACAGTCGGTCACCCCTCCACTTT
CASRPRNSRSPLHF
>NA|TRBV6-5|NA|TRBJ1-2
TGTGCCAGCAGACAGTTGAACGCCATAGGCTACACCTTC
CASRQLNAIGYTF
>TRBD1|TRBV5-5|NA|TRBJ2-2
TGTGCCAGCAGCCGACAGGGGGTTTCTTTGTCCGGGGAGCTGTTTTTT
CASSRQGVSLSGELFF
>TRBD1|TRBV2|many|TRBJ1-6
TGTGCCAGCAGGACCGGGACAGGGCGTTCACCCCTCCACTTT
CASRTGTGRSPLHF
>NA|TRBV3-1/TRBV3-2|NA|TRBJ2-5
TGTGCCAGCAGCCAACTAGAGACCCAGTACTTC
CASSQLETQYF
>NA|TRBV7-2|NA|TRBJ2-1
TGTGCCAGCAGCTTAGGGCCCTTGGGGGGCAATGAGCAGTTCTTC
CASSLGPLGGNEQFF
>TRBD1|TRBV2|NA|TRBJ2-7
TGTGCCAGCAGTGAAGGAGGGACAGCCTACGAGCAGTACTTC
CASSEGGTAYEQYF
>TRBD1|TRBV6-5|once|TRBJ1-1
TGTGCCAGCAGTTACTCGACAGGGGGGGTCACTGAAGCTTTCTTT
CASSYSTGGVTEAFF
>TRBD1|TRBV18|NA|TRBJ2-1
TGTGCCAGCTCACCCGGACAGGGGGGGATCAATGAGCAGTTCTTC
CASSPGQGGINEQFF
>TRBD2|TRBV4-3|NA|TRBJ2-1
TGCGCCAGCAGCCAAGATGCGGGAGAATACTACAATGAGCAGTTCTTC
CASSQDAGEYYNEQFF
>TRBD2|TRBV10-3|NA|TRBJ2-2
TGTGCCAGCGCCGGACTAGCGGAAACCGGGGAGCTGTTTTTT
CASAGLAETGELFF
>NA|TRBV4-1|NA|TRBJ2-1
NA
CASSQEVAGGIRPFF
>TRBD1|TRBV6-2/TRBV6-3|once|TRBJ2-5
TGTGCCAGCAGCGACGGGACAGGGGTCGAGACCCAGTACTTC
CASSDGTGVETQYF
>TRBD2|TRBV2|NA|TRBJ2-1
TGTGCCAGCAGGCTACTAGCGGCTCTCTACAATGAGCAGTTCTTC
CASRLLAALYNEQFF
>TRBD2|TRBV6-1|NA|TRBJ2-6
TGTGCCAGCAGTGGACTAGCGGGAGGTTTTGGGGCCAACGTCCTGACTTTC
CASSGLAGGFGANVLTF
>NA|TRBV5-6|NA|TRBJ1-1
TGTGCCAGCAGCCGGGAGGCCACTGAAGCTTTCTTT
CASSREATEAFF
>NA|TRBV4-1|NA|TRBJ2-3
TGCGCCAGCAGCCAGACCTCCCTAGCTGGGGATACGCAGTATTTT
CASSQTSLAGDTQYF
>TRBD1|TRBV9|once|TRBJ1-3
TGTGCCAGCAGCGCAGGGGACAGCTCTGGAAACACCATATATTTT
CASSAGDSSGNTIYF
>NA|TRBV10-2|NA|TRBJ1-5
TGCGCCAGCAGGGGGCTAGGTCAGCCCCAGCATTTT
CASRGLGQPQHF
>NA|TRBV2|NA|TRBJ1-1
TGTGCCAGCAGTGAATTAGGGGAGAACACTGAAGCTTTCTTT
CASSELGENTEAFF
>TRBD1|TRBV6-5|NA|TRBJ2-7
TGTGCCAGCAGGAGGGACAGGGGGACCTACGAGCAGTACTTC
CASRRDRGTYEQYF
>NA|TRBV4-2|once|TRBJ2-1
TGTGCCAGCAGCCAAGAATCCCTAGAGGAGCAGTTCTTC
CASSQESLEEQFF
>NA|TRBV11-3|NA|TRBJ2-4
TGTGCCAGCAGCTGGGCGGGGCAAAACATTCAGTACTTC
CASSWAGQNIQYF
>NA|TRBV21-1|NA|TRBJ1-1
TGTGCCAGCAGCACCGTGCGGGGAAACACTGAAGCTTTCTTT
CASSTVRGNTEAFF
>TRBD1|TRBV10-3|NA|TRBJ2-3
TGTGCCATCAGTGATGGACAGGGTATTATAGATACGCAGTATTTT
CAISDGQGIIDTQYF
>NA|TRBV4-1|NA|TRBJ2-1
TGCGCCAGCAGCTCTCGGGGCTGGTATTCCGGGGAGGGGGGTTACAATGAGCAGTTCTTC
CASSSRGWYSGEGGYNEQFF
>NA|TRBV19|NA|TRBJ2-5
TGTGCCAGTAGTATAGATATAGTCCAAGAGACCCAGTACTTC
CASSIDIVQETQYF
>NA|TRBV18|NA|TRBJ1-1
TGTGCCAGCTCACTTACGCTAGTAGAAGCTTTCTTT
CASSLTLVEAFF
>NA|TRBV6-5|NA|TRBJ1-1
TGTGCCAGCAGTCCCGGCGGGAGTGCGGACACTGAAGCTTTCTTT
CASSPGGSADTEAFF
>NA|TRBV2|NA|TRBJ2-1
TGTGCCAGCAGTGGAGACTGGGTCTACAATGAGCAGTTCTTC
CASSGDWVYNEQFF
>TRBD1|TRBV18|NA|TRBJ1-5
TGTGCCAGCTCCCGGACAGGGGATCAGCCCCAGCATTTT
CASSRTGDQPQHF
>TRBD1|TRBV28|once|TRBJ1-1
TGTGCCAGCAGTCTCGACAGGGAGGAGAACACTGAAGCTTTCTTT
CASSLDREENTEAFF
>TRBD1|TRBV6-5|NA|TRBJ1-4
TGTGCCAGCAGTTCCATAATCGGGACAGGGGGCGAAAAACTGTTTTTT
CASSSIIGTGGEKLFF
>NA|TRBV12-3/TRBV12-4|NA|TRBJ1-1
TGTGCCAGCAGTCCCCGGGGGGAAGCTTTCTTT
CASSPRGEAFF
>TRBD1|TRBV30|NA|TRBJ1-5
TGTGCCTGGACCAAGGACAGGATGCATAGCAATCAGCCCCAGCATTTT
CAWTKDRMHSNQPQHF
>TRBD1|TRBV4-1|few|TRBJ1-1
TGCGCCAGCAGCCTTAGTGGGGCGGGACAGGGTATCACTGAAGCTTTCTTT
CASSLSGAGQGITEAFF
>NA|TRBV7-2|NA|TRBJ2-2
TGTGCCAGCAGCTTAGCGCTTGGAGCTGGCCACCGGGAGCTGTTTTTT
CASSLALGAGHRELFF
>TRBD1|TRBV3-1/TRBV3-2|few|TRBJ2-1
TGTGCCAGCAGCCCGGTGGACAGGGGGCGAAAGTCCTACAATGAGCAGTTCTTC
CASSPVDRGRKSYNEQFF
>TRBD1|TRBV28|NA|TRBJ2-7
TGTGCCAGCAGTTTATTACCGGGACAGGGTCGATACGAGCAGTACTTC
CASSLLPGQGRYEQYF
>TRBD1|TRBV5-1|NA|TRBJ1-6
TGCGCCAGCAGCTTGGACAGGGGCTATAATTCACCCCTCCACTTT
CASSLDRGYNSPLHF